These 18 T cell receptor beta chains were all obtained from the same sample, sequenced in a study of T cells in Graves' hyperthyroidism and ophthalmopathy. There were TCR beta CDR3 regions amplified from RNA transcripts. An initial round of RT-PCR targeting the TCR CDR3 relied on the HTBI primer set. TCRdb ran MiXCR on the multiplex PCR reads and lists one entry per CDR3 protein. Counted here are 650,000 to 850,000 distinct CDR3 sequences, approximately 18% occurring once; the ten biggest clones make up over 15%. The sequenced material came from blood. These receptors all come from a woman between 50 and 59 years old with Graves' hyperthyroidism that later progressed to Graves' ophthalmopathy.

In this sample, this clonotype turned up many times. The chain couples TRBV12-3 or TRBV12-4 to TRBJ2-3; tentative D call: TRBD2 (6 bases). The CDR3 has 15 residues. V lost 0 bases, J lost 5 bases, and 12 bases lay in between. CDR3 region: CASSLALGGGDTQYF. In DNA form, the CDR3 reads TGTGCCAGCAGTTTAGCGCTGGGGGGTGGAGATACGCAGTATTTT.

This clonotype was detected ten times or more. The V and J genes are TRBV19 and TRBJ2-5; TRBD1 or TRBD2 may be the D gene (5 bases each). The CDR3 extends over 16 amino acids. In germline, CDR1 is LNHDA, CDR2 SQIVND (reference sequence). Trimming left V 4 bases short and J 0 bases short, with 15 bases between. The CDR3: CASSSLSGTHQETQYF. The CDR3 region has the DNA TGTGCCAGTAGTAGCTTGTCCGGGACCCACCAAGAGACCCAGTACTTC.

CDR3 nucleotides: TGTGCCAGCAGTGAATTAGCGTCACTGGAGTCTGGCTACACCTTC. This translates into CASSELASLESGYTF. This rearrangement joins TRBV25-1 to TRBJ1-2; D is unclear. The length of the CDR3 is 15 residues. Trimming removed 1 base at V and 7 bases at J, with 16 bases between. Looked up from germline, CDR1 is MGHDK and CDR2 is SYGVNS.

This clonotype occurred a few times. This chain links TRBV4-1 with TRBJ2-3; 11 bases match TRBD2. V was clipped by 1 base and J by 5 bases; unmatched bases: 8. In germline, CDR1 is MGHRA, CDR2 YSYEKL. The CDR3 sequence is 17 residues long. CDR3 loop: CASSQALAGGLQDTQYF. The DNA for the CDR3 is TGCGCCAGCAGCCAAGCGTTAGCGGGGGGGCTTCAAGATACGCAGTATTTT.

The rearrangement links TRBV24-1 to TRBJ2-7; the D is unclear. The V gene's germline CDR1 is KGHDR and CDR2 SFDVKD. This CDR3 is 15 amino acids long. Trimming removed 1 base at V and 2 bases at J, with 11 bases between. CDR3 loop: CATSDFRAGTYEQYF. The CDR3 region has the DNA TGTGCCACCAGTGATTTTCGTGCTGGGACCTACGAGCAGTACTTC.

This clonotype showed up just a few times. DNA for the CDR3: TGTGCCAGCAGTTACACGGACAGAACCGAGCAGTACTTC. It encodes CASSYTDRTEQYF. J is TRBJ2-7 and V is TRBV6-2 or TRBV6-3, with a possible D match to TRBD1 (6 bases). Germline V gives CDR1 MNHEY, CDR2 SVGEGT. Trimming stripped 2 bases from V and 6 bases from J, with 11 bases between. The CDR3 consists of 13 residues.

This clonotype appeared a few times. The chain joins TRBV27 to TRBJ1-1; maybe TRBD1 (6 bases). This CDR3 region has 14 residues. V gave up 0 bases and J gave up 6 bases, with 11 bases separating them. Looked up from germline, CDR1 is MNHEY and CDR2 is SMNVEV (reference sequence). CDR3 region: CASSLSAGTSEAFF. CDR3 DNA: TGTGCCAGCAGTTTATCAGCGGGGACATCTGAAGCTTTCTTT.

The chain has TRBV5-1 and TRBJ2-5, with 9 bases lining up with TRBD1. The CDR3 covers 15 residues. Per the germline V gene, CDR1 is SGHRS and CDR2 is YFSETQ. V trimming: 1 base; J trimming: 4 bases; junction bases outside the gene matches: 5. The CDR3 reads CASSLIRQGGETQYF. The CDR3 DNA reads as TGCGCCAGCAGCTTGATCAGACAGGGGGGAGAGACCCAGTACTTC.

Worth noting for this clonotype: A clone one base away is much larger, so this may be a read error. V usage is TRBV3-1 and J usage is TRBJ2-1; TRBD2 is a possible D gene (5 bases). Germline CDR1 LGHDT, CDR2 YNNKEL (reference sequence). V dropped 0 bases and J dropped 9 bases, with 12 bases sitting between them. CDR3 length: 14 residues. The CDR3 reads CASSQDNGVGEQFF. In DNA, the CDR3 is TGTGCCAGCAGCCAAGATAACGGGGTGGGTGAGCAGTTCTTC.

The rearrangement joins TRBV11-2 to TRBJ2-5; perhaps TRBD2 as D (7 bases). Germline lookup yields CDR1 SGHAT and CDR2 FQNNGV. The CDR3 has 15 residues. V dropped 5 bases and J dropped 2 bases, with 15 bases sitting between them. The DNA for the CDR3 is TGTGCCAGCAGCCCACGGGGGGCAGGTCAAGAGACCCAGTACTTC. Amino acids: CASSPRGAGQETQYF.

This clonotype appeared a few times. Possible read error: a much larger clone is one base away. This chain joins TRBV5-1 and TRBJ2-1; 10 bases are a match to TRBD1. Per germline, CDR1 SGHRS and CDR2 YFSETQ. The CDR3 is 17 residues long. CDR3 region: CASSAGQGIPPYNGQFF. The DNA for the CDR3 is TGCGCCAGCAGCGCGGGACAGGGGATACCCCCCTACAATGGGCAGTTCTTC.

This clonotype was found many times. The J gene is TRBJ2-5, the V gene TRBV18, with D tentatively TRBD2 (6 bases). CDR3 length: 14 residues. Germline CDR1 and CDR2: KGHSH and LQKENI. The V gene lost 3 bases and the J gene lost 3 bases, with 11 bases spanning the gap. This chain's CDR3 is CASSPYRREETQYF. The CDR3 DNA sequence: TGTGCCAGCTCACCGTATCGGAGGGAAGAGACCCAGTACTTC.

This clonotype was seen more than once but under ten times. This chain uses TRBV27 with TRBJ2-7; TRBD1 or TRBD2 may be the D gene (5 bases each). The CDR3 consists of 16 residues. Trimming left V 4 bases short and J 0 bases short, with 16 bases between. Germline CDR1 reads MNHEY; CDR2 reads SMNVEV (reference sequence). CDR3: CASSYSPDGASYEQYF. The CDR3 region has the DNA TGTGCCAGCAGTTATTCGCCGGACGGGGCCTCCTACGAGCAGTACTTC.

This clonotype came up many times. The chain recombines TRBV29-1 with TRBJ1-1, with D unclear. CDR1 and CDR2 from the germline V gene are SQVTM and ANQGSEA. CDR3 length equals 13 residues. The ends were cut back, 3 bases at V and 0 bases at J, with 8 bases in the middle. CDR3 protein: CSVDTDLNTEAFF. The CDR3 DNA is TGCAGCGTTGATACAGACCTGAACACTGAAGCTTTCTTT.

This clonotype was detected ten times or more. This chain joins TRBV2 and TRBJ1-1; 9 nucleotides align to TRBD1. The V and J ends lost 8 bases and 3 bases, in that order; junction bases with no gene match: 7. Germline lookup yields CDR1 SNHLY and CDR2 FYNNEI. The CDR3 is 14 residues long. CDR3 coding DNA: TGTGCCAGCGCCCCAACAGGGGGCTACACTGAAGCTTTCTTT. Translating it yields CASAPTGGYTEAFF.

The J gene is TRBJ2-4, the V gene TRBV14, with D possibly TRBD2 on 6 matching bases. Germline assignment: CDR1 SGHDN and CDR2 FVKESK. V lost 4 bases and J lost 0, with 22 bases in between. CDR3 length: 19 amino acids. The CDR3 DNA sequence: TGTGCCAGCAGCCGAACTACCGGGACTTATTCGTTAGCCAAAAACATTCAGTACTTC. Residues: CASSRTTGTYSLAKNIQYF.

This clonotype turned up a few times. This sequence joins TRBV20-1 and TRBJ2-5, with 9 bases lining up with TRBD1. Germline CDR1 DFQATT, CDR2 SNEGSKA (reference sequence). V lost 7 bases, J lost 5 bases, and 14 bases stayed unmatched. CDR3 length: 15 residues. The CDR3, as DNA: TGCAGTGGGAGAAATACAGGGGGCGTTTTTGAGACCCAGTACTTC. Translating gives CSGRNTGGVFETQYF.

V usage is TRBV15 and J usage is TRBJ2-7, with D possibly TRBD2 on 6 matching bases. V gave up 0 bases and J gave up 5 bases, with 23 bases separating them. Per germline, CDR1 LNHNV and CDR2 YYDKDF (reference sequence). The CDR3 runs to 18 residues. The CDR3, as DNA: TGTGCCACCAGCAGAGATCAAGCTCTGGCGGGGCCCGGTGACGAGCAGTACTTC. Protein: CATSRDQALAGPGDEQYF.